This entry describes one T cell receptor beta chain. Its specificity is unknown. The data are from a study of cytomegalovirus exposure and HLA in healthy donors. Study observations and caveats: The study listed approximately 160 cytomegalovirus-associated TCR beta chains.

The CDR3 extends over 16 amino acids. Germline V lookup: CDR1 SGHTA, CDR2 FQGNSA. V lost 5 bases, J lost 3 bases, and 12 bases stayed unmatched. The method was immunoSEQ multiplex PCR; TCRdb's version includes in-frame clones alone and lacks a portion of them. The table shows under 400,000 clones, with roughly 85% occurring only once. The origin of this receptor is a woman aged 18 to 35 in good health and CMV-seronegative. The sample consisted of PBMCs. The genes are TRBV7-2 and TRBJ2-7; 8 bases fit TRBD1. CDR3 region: CASSRPSGTGNYEQYF. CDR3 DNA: TGTGCCAGCAGCCGACCCTCCGGGACAGGAAACTACGAGCAGTACTTC. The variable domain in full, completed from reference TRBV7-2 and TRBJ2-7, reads GAGVSQSPSNKVTEKGKDVELRCDPISGHTALYWYRQSLGQGLEFLIYFQGNSAPDKSGLPSDRFSAERTGGSVSTLTIQRTQQEDSAVYLCASSRPSGTGNYEQYFGPGTRLTVT.